The sequence of this T cell receptor (beta chain) was determined in a study of vaccination and CD4 T cells after COVID-19. As to this clonotype: As yet, its antigen is unknown.

Sample treatment: approximately 9-day PBMC culture with coronavirus spike peptide pools or control peptides (ViraFEST assay). Sequenced with the Oncomine TCR Beta short-read assay was DNA taken from cultured CD4+ T cells. Researchers extracted genomic DNA from CD4+ T cells that had been cultured. TCRdb re-called the PCR reads with MiXCR, one entry per CDR3 protein. The sample consists of approximately 8,800 distinct CDR3 sequences, 61% of them appearing once. The CDR3 has 13 residues. V lost 5 bases to trimming and J lost 8 bases; unmatched junction nucleotides: 6. The V gene's germline CDR1 is SGHNT and CDR2 YENEEA.

The source of this sequence is a human donor who had recovered from COVID-19. The material sequenced was CD4+ T cells from blood, cultured in vitro. V and J are TRBV11-3 and TRBJ2-1, with 7 bases lining up with TRBD2. CDR3 in amino acids: CASSPGRVDEQFF. CDR3 DNA sequence: TGTGCCAGCAGCCCGGGGAGGGTCGATGAGCAGTTCTTC.